This T cell receptor (beta chain) was recorded in a study of T cells after posttransplantation cyclophosphamide (dated by TCRdb to 2015 to 2016). Context from the whole study: Using TRB sequencing, the study followed how the T cell repertoire reconstituted after myeloablative bone marrow transplantation in which posttransplantation cyclophosphamide served as GVHD prophylaxis. Up to roughly 3 additional blood samples from 2 to 5.2 years after transplant were also TRB-sequenced in 3 patients, as was pretransplant blood from a handful of patients. Because TRA and TRB clonality were tightly correlated in roughly 10 samples, subsequent TCR analyses were focused on TRB only. Blood from all 35 or so PTCy patients with 1-year posttransplant specimens was subjected to TRB sequencing. Public TRB sequences were searched against a database of over 3,000 sequences associated with responses to pathogens, tumor antigens, self-antigens and alloantigens. Samples from some 32 PTCy-treated patients and approximately 15 related bone marrow donors of those patients were subjected to antigen receptor sequencing. What the work shows at the level of the full study, not this receptor alone: Donor-recipient similarity was low at 1-2 months but rose over the first year, and later blood repertoires were often dominated by donor CD8+ memory clones. The TRB repertoires of T cells infiltrating skin or GI tract showed only limited overlap with the TRB repertoires of T cells in blood. Across around 40 patients, TRB clonality was highly associated with recipient CMV seropositivity and CMV reactivation, and diversity in PTCy patients was similar to diversity in CNI/methotrexate controls.

According to the study, the label for this sample's treatment or condition signals: high-dose cyclophosphamide on days +3 and +4 as single-agent GVHD prophylaxis. PTCy patients received busulfan and fludarabine conditioning, a related or unrelated marrow graft, and cyclophosphamide on days +3 and +4. The PTCy-treated patients were drawn from a prospective, multi-institutional clinical trial. Peripheral blood and bone marrow mononuclear cells were isolated by Ficoll-Hypaque density centrifugation and were cryopreserved. TRB sequencing used genomic DNA with the immunoSEQ assay at survey resolution or the hsTCRB kit. The original pipeline was this. The immunoSEQ software handled initial read processing, and the LymphoSeq R package was used for repertoire analyses. Clonality was computed as 1 minus normalized Shannon entropy, and a Gini coefficient was also calculated for each TRB dataset. Phenotypes of unsorted samples were inferred by mapping TRB sequences from sorted subsets of the recipient or donor onto the same recipient's unsorted samples. TCRdb holds this immuneACCESS table with in-frame rearrangements only. Some clones are missing; in checked studies, unresolved V genes explain under half, and the rest has no known cause. That table furnishes V, J and clone size, whereas the DNA furnished D and trimming. This sample was tabulated with around 2,800 clones, among which there are no singletons. The top ten clonotypes cover under 11% of the sample.

Relative to germline, V is missing 3 bases and J is missing 2 bases, with 1 base of the junction outside any gene match. From the cysteine through the phenylalanine, the CDR3 covers 15 amino acids. Of all the DNA, just the CDR3 is kept, 45 bases in frame from base 1. CDR1 and CDR2 are drawn from the germline V gene: MDHEN, SYDVKM. This clone is described as medium-sized (0.01 to 0.1%). Its binding antigen is unknown. Base quality data are lacking; no much larger clone is found one base away. Different DNA sequences within this sample yield the same CDR3. The receptor chain draws on TRBV28 and TRBJ1-5; 10 central bases correspond to TRBD1. The input for sequencing was PBMCs, taken after allogeneic stem cell transplant with posttransplant cyclophosphamide. This receptor was obtained from a male patient in his sixties or seventies who received an allogeneic stem cell transplant from a related donor and was CMV-positive. Following a transplant, some T cells may be graft donor cells, not patient cells. The CDR3 region: CASSLTGGGNQPQHF. The DNA sequence reads TGTGCCAGCAGTTTGACAGGGGGCGGCAATCAGCCCCAGCATTTT.